Listed below are T cell receptor beta chains from one sample, sequenced in a study of blood T cells in healthy people across ages. TCRdb reanalysed the 5' RACE reads using MiXCR and keeps one entry per CDR3 protein. The table shows hundreds of thousands of distinct CDR3 sequences, with roughly 49% occurring only once. The sequencing sample was made of blood. These receptors all come from a woman aged 60 to 75 in good health. Both conserved end residues are trimmed from each CDR3. Fields, in order: V gene, J gene, CDR3 protein.

V gene: TRBV4-3
J gene: TRBJ1-6
CDR3 protein: ASSQDLESPLH

V gene: TRBV6-2/TRBV6-3
J gene: TRBJ2-6
CDR3 protein: ASSYSGTHTPYSGANVLT

V gene: TRBV20-1
J gene: -
CDR3 protein: SAEQGSPPYEQY

V gene: TRBV20-1
J gene: TRBJ2-1
CDR3 protein: SASAGTSGRRGYNEQF

V gene: TRBV7-3
J gene: TRBJ2-6
CDR3 protein: ASSPPRGRLSGANVLT

V gene: TRBV7-2
J gene: TRBJ1-1
CDR3 protein: ASIKTALNTEAF

V gene: TRBV20-1
J gene: TRBJ2-5
CDR3 protein: SVDWGQETQY

V gene: TRBV29-1
J gene: TRBJ2-7
CDR3 protein: SVTTSGAYEQY

V gene: TRBV20-1
J gene: TRBJ2-1
CDR3 protein: SASRESDEQF

V gene: TRBV12-3/TRBV12-4
J gene: TRBJ2-2
CDR3 protein: ASSLRADINTGELF

V gene: TRBV5-1
J gene: TRBJ2-5
CDR3 protein: ASKEGETQY

V gene: TRBV9
J gene: TRBJ1-2
CDR3 protein: ASSANPGWANYGYT

V gene: TRBV28
J gene: TRBJ2-1
CDR3 protein: ASSSPREGRHYNEQF

V gene: TRBV7-3
J gene: TRBJ2-5
CDR3 protein: ASSFGGLGGNEQY

V gene: TRBV28
J gene: TRBJ2-1
CDR3 protein: ASSAGEGYNEQF

V gene: TRBV7-2
J gene: TRBJ2-5
CDR3 protein: ASSSDRSETQY